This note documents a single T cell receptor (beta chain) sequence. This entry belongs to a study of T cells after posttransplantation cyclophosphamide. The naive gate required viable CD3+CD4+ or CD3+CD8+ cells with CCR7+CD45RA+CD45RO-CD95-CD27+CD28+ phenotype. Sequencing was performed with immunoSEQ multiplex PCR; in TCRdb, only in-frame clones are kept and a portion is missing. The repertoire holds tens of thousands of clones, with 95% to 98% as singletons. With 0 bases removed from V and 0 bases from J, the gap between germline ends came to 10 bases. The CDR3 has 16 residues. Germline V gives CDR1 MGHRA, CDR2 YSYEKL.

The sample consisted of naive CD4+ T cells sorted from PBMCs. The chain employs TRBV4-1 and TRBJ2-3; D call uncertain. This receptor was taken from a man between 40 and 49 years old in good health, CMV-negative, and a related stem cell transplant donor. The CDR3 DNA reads TGCGCCAGCAGCCAAGAACGCGGTACTAGCACAGATACGCAGTATTTT. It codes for CASSQERGTSTDTQYF.